This TCR beta chain was recovered during a study of cytomegalovirus exposure and HLA in healthy donors. Overall study findings and caveats: HLA allele associations emerged for around 16,000 TCR beta sequences in a later analysis, at 0.05 false discovery rate. In a later analysis, compared with equally common non-associated chains, HLA-associated beta chains were more expanded.

The CDR3 is 15 residues long. Looked up from germline, CDR1 is SSHAT and CDR2 is FNYEAQ (reference sequence). Comment on this clone: Antigen unknown.

PCR involved 60 Vbeta and 13 Jbeta primers. Libraries were prepared by immunoSEQ multiplex PCR; TCRdb keeps only in-frame clonotypes and omits some of them. The sample has some 100,000 clones; approximately 78% are singletons. The sequence was collected from a woman aged 40 to 50 in good health and CMV-seropositive. The sequenced sample was PBMCs. The chain is built from TRBV7-7 and TRBJ2-2, with 10 bases that match TRBD2. The CDR3 spells CASALSGRDTGELFF. CDR3 in DNA: TGTGCTAGCGCCCTGAGCGGGAGGGATACCGGGGAGCTGTTTTTT.